The 32 T cell receptor beta chains below all came from one sample that was sequenced in a study of cytomegalovirus exposure and HLA in healthy donors. Use of 60 Vbeta and 13 Jbeta primers characterized the PCR. Repertoires were generated with immunoSEQ multiplex PCR, while TCRdb's copy carries only in-frame clones and drops some. The table lists about 180,000 clones, 84% of them singletons, with 4.5% to 5.5% in the top ten. Sequences were obtained from PBMCs. These receptors were obtained from a young man in good health and CMV-seronegative.

The count of this clone is one. The chain uses TRBV12-5 and TRBJ2-7, with no clear D. The length of the CDR3 is 12 residues. Trimming removed 4 bases from V and 6 bases from J, with 10 bases in between. Looked up from germline, CDR1 is LGHNT and CDR2 is FRNRAP. The CDR3 protein is CASGSRSREQYF. CDR3 sequence (DNA): TGTGCTAGTGGTTCCCGAAGCCGCGAGCAGTACTTC.

This chain links TRBV18 with TRBJ2-7; D uncertain. The V and J ends lost 6 bases and 2 bases respectively, with 14 bases between them. There are 14 residues in the CDR3. Germline values: CDR1 KGHSH, CDR2 LQKENI. CDR3 loop: CASSKAIFPYEQYF. CDR3 nucleotide sequence: TGTGCCAGCTCTAAAGCTATTTTTCCCTACGAGCAGTACTTC.

This sequence joins TRBV7-2 and TRBJ2-5, with a possible D match to TRBD2 (6 bases). The CDR3 runs to 12 residues. V was cut by 2 bases and J by 9 bases, with 10 bases left in between. The germline V gene encodes CDR1 SGHTA and CDR2 FQGNSA. The CDR3 DNA sequence: TGTGCCAGCAGCTTATTTCGGGGGTCCCAGTACTTC. Its protein product is CASSLFRGSQYF.

The V call is TRBV19, the J call TRBJ2-1; 8 nucleotides align to TRBD2. This CDR3 region has 14 residues. In germline, CDR1 is LNHDA, CDR2 SQIVND (reference sequence). V was clipped by 5 bases and J by 8 bases; unmatched bases: 8. CDR3 amino acids: CASSVERGSYEQFF. DNA of the CDR3: TGTGCCAGTAGTGTTGAGCGGGGGTCTTATGAGCAGTTCTTC.

V gene TRBV9 combines with J gene TRBJ2-2; 9 positions agree with TRBD1. This CDR3 has 15 amino acids. V lost 4 bases to trimming and J lost 4 bases; unmatched junction nucleotides: 5. Per germline, CDR1 SGDLS and CDR2 YYNGEE. The CDR3 reads CASSPGQGSTGELFF. In DNA, the CDR3 is TGTGCCAGCAGCCCAGGACAGGGGAGCACCGGGGAGCTGTTTTTT.

This clone was recorded only once. The CDR3 region has the DNA TGTGCCAGCAGCTTAGACACGTACGGGGAAAAACTGTTTTTT. This encodes CASSLDTYGEKLFF. V usage is TRBV7-9 and J usage is TRBJ1-4; D is uncertain. The germline V gene encodes CDR1 SEHNR and CDR2 FQNEAQ (reference sequence). V lost 1 base and J 8 bases, leaving 11 bases between the germline ends. CDR3 length: 14 amino acids. Supplemented by reference TRBV7-9 and TRBJ1-4, the full variable domain reads DTGVSQNPRHKITKRGQNVTFRCDPISEHNRLYWYRQTLGQGPEFLTYFQNEAQLEKSRLLSDRFSAERPKGSFSTLEIQRTEQGDSAMYLCASSLDTYGEKLFFGSGTQLSVL.

The chain joins TRBV19 to TRBJ1-5, with a tentative D call TRBD1 (5 bases). Germline V gene sequence: CDR1 LNHDA, CDR2 SQIVND (reference sequence). The V and J ends lost 2 bases and 5 bases respectively, with 10 bases between them. The CDR3 loop spans 14 amino acids. The CDR3 region is CASSIRGGHQPQHF. The CDR3 bases are TGTGCCAGTAGTATAAGGGGAGGGCATCAGCCCCAGCATTTT.

The chain links TRBV5-1 to TRBJ2-7, with D possibly matching TRBD1 (5 bases). Trimming cost V 0 bases and J 5 bases, with 6 bases left between them. The CDR3 has 12 amino acids. Germline CDR1 SGHRS, CDR2 YFSETQ. The CDR3 bases are TGCGCCAGCAGCTTGGGGGGCGACGAGCAGTACTTC. Amino acids: CASSLGGDEQYF.

This rearrangement joins TRBV10-3 to TRBJ2-3; 7 positions match TRBD1. Unmatched junction bases numbered 8, after V lost 10 bases and J lost 1 base. This CDR3 is 14 amino acids long. Germline assignment: CDR1 ENHRY and CDR2 SYGVKD. Written as DNA, the CDR3 is TGTGCCACACAGAGACAGGGTGGCACAGATACGCAGTATTTT. Its protein product is CATQRQGGTDTQYF.

The V gene is TRBV7-9, the J gene TRBJ1-1; no clear D gene. Trimming left V 1 base short and J 8 bases short, with 8 bases between. The CDR3 loop spans 12 amino acids. Germline values: CDR1 SEHNR, CDR2 FQNEAQ (reference sequence). The CDR3 spells CASSLGRAEAFF. DNA for the CDR3: TGTGCCAGCAGCTTAGGGAGGGCGGAAGCTTTCTTT.

This clone turned up a few times. V and J are TRBV7-2 and TRBJ2-4; tentative D call: TRBD2 (6 bases). This CDR3 is 14 amino acids long. CDR1 SGHTA and CDR2 FQGNSA come from the germline V gene. V was shortened by 3 bases and J by 16 bases, with 22 bases between the two germline ends. As DNA, the CDR3 is TGTGCCAGCAGCTTGACGGTTACGCCGGGACTCCTCTACTTC. It translates to CASSLTVTPGLLYF. Supplemented by reference TRBV7-2 and TRBJ2-4, the full variable domain reads GAGVSQSPSNKVTEKGKDVELRCDPISGHTALYWYRQSLGQGLEFLIYFQGNSAPDKSGLPSDRFSAERTGGSVSTLTIQRTQQEDSAVYLCASSLTVTPGLLYFGAGTRLSVL.

The chain joins TRBV5-6 to TRBJ1-2; D is unclear. The ends were cut back, 4 bases at V and 12 bases at J, with 25 bases in the middle. This CDR3 region has 15 residues. Germline V gene data show CDR1 as SGHDT and CDR2 as YYEEEE. CDR3 region: CASSRSIVTASGDTF. CDR3 bases: TGTGCCAGCAGCCGGAGTATAGTGACGGCCTCTGGAGACACCTTC.

This clone was seen a handful of times. The chain carries TRBV6-5 and TRBJ1-1, with no clear D. Per the germline V gene, CDR1 is MNHEY and CDR2 is SVGAGI. The CDR3 extends over 13 amino acids. V was trimmed by 6 bases and J by 3 bases, leaving 11 bases between them. CDR3 loop: CASRTAQDTEAFF. As DNA, the CDR3 is TGTGCCAGCAGAACAGCTCAAGACACTGAAGCTTTCTTT.

This rearrangement joins TRBV7-3 to TRBJ1-6, with D tentatively TRBD1 (6 bases). CDR3 size: 14 residues. Germline V gene lookup returns CDR1 SGHTA and CDR2 FQGTGA. Trimming removed 5 bases from V and 5 bases from J, with 10 bases in between. CDR3 sequence (DNA): TGTGCCAGCAGCACGGGACACCATAATTCACCCCTCCACTTT. Amino acid sequence: CASSTGHHNSPLHF.

The rearrangement joins TRBV5-6 to TRBJ2-7; TRBD2 aligns across 8 bases. This CDR3 contains 15 residues. Germline values: CDR1 SGHDT, CDR2 YYEEEE. The V segment lost 3 bases and the J segment 1 base; nucleotides outside the gene matches: 6. CDR3 residues: CASSSGLAESYEQYF. In nucleotides, the CDR3 is TGTGCCAGCAGCTCCGGACTAGCAGAATCCTACGAGCAGTACTTC.

The rearrangement joins TRBV7-3 to TRBJ2-1, with 7 bases identical to TRBD2. Germline lookup yields CDR1 SGHTA and CDR2 FQGTGA. V lost 1 base and J lost 7; bases outside the gene matches: 13. CDR3 length: 17 amino acids. The CDR3 nucleotides are TGTGCCAGCAGCTTAAATTTTGGGGGAGGGCCGGGGAATGAGCAGTTCTTC. This gives the protein CASSLNFGGGPGNEQFF. The full variable domain, its missing parts supplied by reference TRBV7-3 and TRBJ2-1, is GAGVSQTPSNKVTEKGKYVELRCDPISGHTALYWYRQSLGQGPEFLIYFQGTGAADDSGLPNDRFFAVRPEGSVSTLKIQRTERGDSAVYLCASSLNFGGGPGNEQFFGPGTRLTVL.

The rearrangement uses TRBV25-1 and TRBJ1-6, with 7 bases identical to TRBD1. With V trimmed by 2 bases and J by 8 bases, 6 bases remained unmatched. Germline-derived CDR1 and CDR2 are MGHDK and SYGVNS. CDR3 length: 15 amino acids. CDR3 coding DNA: TGTGCCAGCAGTGAAGAGACAGGGTACGATTCACCCCTCCACTTT. Its translation: CASSEETGYDSPLHF.

J is TRBJ1-4 and V is TRBV28; the D is unclear. Germline CDR1 MDHEN, CDR2 SYDVKM. V was pared by 4 bases and J by 0 bases, with 6 bases between. This CDR3 spans 14 amino acids. CDR3 in amino acids: CASSSGATNEKLFF. CDR3 bases: TGTGCCAGCAGTTCAGGTGCAACTAATGAAAAACTGTTTTTT. The full variable domain, with the rest looked up from reference TRBV28 and TRBJ1-4, is DVKVTQSSRYLVKRTGEKVFLECVQDMDHENMFWYRQDPGLGLRLIYFSYDVKMKEKGDIPEGYSVSREKKERFSLILESASTNQTSMYLCASSSGATNEKLFFGSGTQLSVL.

The V and J genes are TRBV29-1 and TRBJ2-2; 11 nucleotides match TRBD1. Germline assignment: CDR1 SQVTM and CDR2 ANQGSEA. There are 14 residues in the CDR3. V was pared by 3 bases and J by 7 bases, with 4 bases of the junction left unmatched. CDR3 DNA sequence: TGCAGCGTTGAGGGACAGGGGGTTGACGGGGAGCTGTTTTTT. This codes for CSVEGQGVDGELFF.

The rearrangement links TRBV11-2 to TRBJ1-3; 8 nucleotides agree with TRBD1. J gave up 0 bases and V 3 bases, and 4 bases lay outside the gene matches. The CDR3 runs 16 residues. Germline CDR1 SGHAT, CDR2 FQNNGV. For the CDR3, the DNA is TGTGCCAGCAGCTTCGGGACAGGCCTCTCTGGAAACACCATATATTTT. Translating gives CASSFGTGLSGNTIYF.

The CDR3 here is CASSLRDRGTDTQYF. In nucleotides, the CDR3 is TGTGCCAGCAGCTTGCGGGACAGGGGCACAGATACGCAGTATTTT. This chain uses TRBV5-4 with TRBJ2-3; 9 bases align to TRBD1. This CDR3 region has 15 residues. Germline-derived CDR1 and CDR2 are SGHNT and YYREEE (reference sequence). Trimming took 1 base from V and 1 from J; bases not matched to a gene: 1.

The chain joins TRBV30 to TRBJ2-7; TRBD2 aligns across 9 bases. This CDR3 comprises 13 residues. The germline CDR1 and CDR2 sequences are GTSNPN and SVGIG (reference sequence). V was clipped by 4 bases and J by 6 bases; unmatched bases: 7. The CDR3 reads CAWNPRLAAEQYF. In DNA, the CDR3 is TGTGCCTGGAATCCCCGACTAGCGGCCGAGCAGTACTTC.

This clone turned up a few times. The chain uses TRBV6-4 and TRBJ2-3, with 7 bases aligning to TRBD1. This CDR3 is 16 amino acids long. Germline lookup yields CDR1 MRHNA and CDR2 SNTAGT. V was pared by 6 bases and J by 3 bases, with 12 bases of the junction left unmatched. The DNA of the CDR3 is TGTGCCAGCAGCGAAAACACAGGGGCTGCAACAGATACGCAGTATTTT. Protein sequence: CASSENTGAATDTQYF.

This chain connects TRBV5-6 to TRBJ2-3, with a possible D match to TRBD1 (6 bases). CDR3 length: 12 amino acids. Germline loops: CDR1 SGHDT, CDR2 YYEEEE. The V gene lost 0 bases and the J gene lost 11 bases, with 10 bases spanning the gap. This chain's CDR3 is CASSLVGAVQYF. The DNA for the CDR3 is TGTGCCAGCAGCTTGGTGGGGGCAGTGCAGTATTTT.

To note about this clone: One end of the junction is discordant with germline, which a read error may explain. This rearrangement joins TRBV6-1 to TRBJ1-4, with 7 nucleotides matching TRBD1. Germline lookup yields CDR1 MNHNS and CDR2 SASEGT. The CDR3 has 16 residues. CDR3 sequence (DNA): TGTGCCAGCAGAGAAGCCCGACAGGGTTTATATGAAAAACTGTTTTTT. Translated: CASREARQGLYEKLFF.

V gene TRBV9 combines with J gene TRBJ1-2, with 7 nucleotides matching TRBD1. Germline assignment: CDR1 SGDLS and CDR2 YYNGEE. The CDR3 is 14 amino acids. The V gene end was trimmed by 3 bases and the J gene end by 4 bases; junction bases not matched to a gene: 6. CDR3 sequence: CASSARQGSYGYTF. The CDR3 bases are TGTGCCAGCAGCGCCCGACAGGGAAGCTATGGCTACACCTTC.

The V call is TRBV28, the J call TRBJ2-5; 8 nucleotides align to TRBD2. Per germline, CDR1 MDHEN and CDR2 SYDVKM. The V gene end was trimmed by 6 bases and the J gene end by 5 bases; junction bases not matched to a gene: 8. This CDR3 spans 14 amino acids. Here the CDR3 reads CASSPAGVWETQYF. In nucleotides, the CDR3 is TGTGCCAGCAGCCCAGCGGGAGTTTGGGAGACCCAGTACTTC.

This clone occurred once. CDR3 sequence reads: CASSDRGLAGDTQYF. The CDR3 region has the DNA TGTGCCAGCAGTGACAGGGGACTAGCGGGAGATACGCAGTATTTT. V gene TRBV2 combines with J gene TRBJ2-3; 12 bases match TRBD2. Germline loops: CDR1 SNHLY, CDR2 FYNNEI. This CDR3 has 15 amino acids. Trimming took 3 bases from V and 5 from J; bases not matched to a gene: 3.

With regard to this clone: The junction departs from the called germline gene at one end, perhaps through a read error. This chain links TRBV2 with TRBJ2-4; 7 bases are shared with TRBD1. CDR1 SNHLY and CDR2 FYNNEI come from the germline V gene. This CDR3 is built from 13 residues. The CDR3 region is CASSGTTGTVFSF. In DNA, the CDR3 is TGTGCCAGCAGTGGAACGACCGGGACAGTTTTCTCCTTC.

The chain is built from TRBV5-1 and TRBJ2-1, with 7 bases fitting TRBD1. After removal of 3 bases from V and 2 bases from J, the junction contained 8 bases not matched to a gene. Germline V gene sequence: CDR1 SGHRS, CDR2 YFSETQ. The CDR3 extends over 16 amino acids. The CDR3 sequence: CASSSRWDRTYNEQFF. In DNA form, the CDR3 reads TGCGCCAGCAGCTCCCGGTGGGACAGAACCTACAATGAGCAGTTCTTC. Supplemented by reference TRBV5-1 and TRBJ2-1, the full variable domain reads KAGVTQTPRYLIKTRGQQVTLSCSPISGHRSVSWYQQTPGQGLQFLFEYFSETQRNKGNFPGRFSGRQFSNSRSEMNVSTLELGDSALYLCASSSRWDRTYNEQFFGPGTRLTVL.

The CDR3, as DNA: TGTGCCAGCAGCCCACGACAGGGAGCCAAAAACATTCAGTACTTC. As protein: CASSPRQGAKNIQYF. This sequence joins TRBV7-9 and TRBJ2-4; the match to TRBD1 covers 7 bases. The CDR3 sequence is 15 residues long. Germline V CDR1 and CDR2: SEHNR, FQNEAQ (reference sequence). Unmatched junction bases numbered 4, after V lost 5 bases and J lost 0 bases. Variable domain in full (rest from reference TRBV7-9 and TRBJ2-4): DTGVSQNPRHKITKRGQNVTFRCDPISEHNRLYWYRQTLGQGPEFLTYFQNEAQLEKSRLLSDRFSAERPKGSFSTLEIQRTEQGDSAMYLCASSPRQGAKNIQYFGAGTRLSVL.

V gene TRBV4-1 combines with J gene TRBJ2-3, with unresolved D. From germline, CDR1 is MGHRA and CDR2 YSYEKL. Deletions cut 3 bases from V and 4 bases from J, with 11 bases between. This CDR3 comprises 14 residues. The CDR3 DNA sequence: TGCGCCAGCAGCCAGCGACTGGCGGCAGATACGCAGTATTTT. Protein sequence: CASSQRLAADTQYF.